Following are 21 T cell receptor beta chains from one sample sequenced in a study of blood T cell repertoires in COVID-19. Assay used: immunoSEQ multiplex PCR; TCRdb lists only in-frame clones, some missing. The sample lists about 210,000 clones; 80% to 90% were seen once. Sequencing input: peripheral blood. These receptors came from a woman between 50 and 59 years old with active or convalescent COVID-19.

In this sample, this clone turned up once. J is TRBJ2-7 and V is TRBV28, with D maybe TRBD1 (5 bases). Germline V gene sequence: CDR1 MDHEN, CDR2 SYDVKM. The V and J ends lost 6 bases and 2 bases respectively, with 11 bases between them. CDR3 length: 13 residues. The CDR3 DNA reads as TGTGCCAGCAGGCTAGGGGTAACCTACGAGCAGTACTTC. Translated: CASRLGVTYEQYF. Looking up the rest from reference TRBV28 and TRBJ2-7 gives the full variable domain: DVKVTQSSRYLVKRTGEKVFLECVQDMDHENMFWYRQDPGLGLRLIYFSYDVKMKEKGDIPEGYSVSREKKERFSLILESASTNQTSMYLCASRLGVTYEQYFGPGTRLTVT.

The CDR3 loop reads CASSASGQGNYGYTF. In DNA, the CDR3 is TGTGCCAGCAGCGCTTCCGGACAGGGGAACTATGGCTACACCTTC. The gene calls are TRBV9 and TRBJ1-2; TRBD1 matches at 9 bases. The junction had 5 bases not matched to a gene; V was cut back by 3 bases and J by 2 bases. The CDR3 is 15 residues long. The germline gives CDR1 SGDLS, CDR2 YYNGEE.

The CDR3: CASSFLRERAYNEQFF. In nucleotides, the CDR3 is TGTGCCAGCAGTTTTTTGCGGGAGAGGGCCTACAATGAGCAGTTCTTC. This chain uses TRBV28 with TRBJ2-1, with TRBD2 matching over 7 bases. The germline V gene encodes CDR1 MDHEN and CDR2 SYDVKM. CDR3 length: 16 residues. Unmatched junction bases numbered 7, after V lost 3 bases and J lost 2 bases.

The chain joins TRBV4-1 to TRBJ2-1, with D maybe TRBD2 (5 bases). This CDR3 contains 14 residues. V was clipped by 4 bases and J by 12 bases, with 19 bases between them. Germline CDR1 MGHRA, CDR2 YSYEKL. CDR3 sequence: CASSPEGTLPWQFF. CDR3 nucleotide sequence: TGCGCCAGCAGCCCCGAGGGCACCCTACCGTGGCAGTTCTTC.

CDR3 coding DNA: TGTGCCAGCAGTCTCCCGGCCAGCGCCAACACTGAAGCTTTCTTT. This sequence encodes CASSLPASANTEAFF. V and J are TRBV27 and TRBJ1-1; the D is unclear. Germline CDR1 MNHEY, CDR2 SMNVEV (reference sequence). V gave up 5 bases and J gave up 2 bases, with 15 bases separating them. This CDR3 has 15 residues.

CDR3 amino acids: CASSQEFGPGYEQYF. The CDR3 DNA reads as TGTGCCAGCAGCCAAGAATTTGGCCCGGGCTACGAGCAGTACTTC. This chain uses TRBV3-1 (or the pseudogene TRBV3-2) with TRBJ2-7; no clear D. Germline V CDR1 and CDR2: LGHDT, YNNKEL (reference sequence). This CDR3 has 15 amino acids. V was cut by 0 bases and J by 3 bases, with 12 bases left in between.

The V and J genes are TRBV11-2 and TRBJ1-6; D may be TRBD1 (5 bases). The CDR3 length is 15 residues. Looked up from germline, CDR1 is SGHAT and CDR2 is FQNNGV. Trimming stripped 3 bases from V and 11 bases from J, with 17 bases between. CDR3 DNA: TGTGCCAGCAGCTTCGGAGCTCAGGGCAGGGCACCCCTCCACTTT. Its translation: CASSFGAQGRAPLHF.

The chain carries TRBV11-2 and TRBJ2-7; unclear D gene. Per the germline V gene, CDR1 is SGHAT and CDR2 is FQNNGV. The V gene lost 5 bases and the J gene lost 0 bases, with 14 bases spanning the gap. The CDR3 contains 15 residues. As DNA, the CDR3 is TGTGCCAGCAGCCCGAGGCGGTTGGACTCCTACGAGCAGTACTTC. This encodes CASSPRRLDSYEQYF.

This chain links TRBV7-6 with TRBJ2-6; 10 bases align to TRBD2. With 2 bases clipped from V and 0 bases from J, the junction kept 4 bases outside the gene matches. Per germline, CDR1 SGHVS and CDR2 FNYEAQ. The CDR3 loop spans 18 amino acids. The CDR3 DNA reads TGTGCCAGCAGCTTACTACTAGCGGGGAGCTCTGGGGCCAACGTCCTGACTTTC. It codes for CASSLLLAGSSGANVLTF.

The CDR3 DNA is TGTGCCAGCAGCTTGGGGGCGCGACCGGAAAAACTGTTTTTT. It specifies CASSLGARPEKLFF. This rearrangement joins TRBV11-3 to TRBJ1-4; TRBD1 is a possible D gene (6 bases). Between the trimmed V and J ends, which lost 3 bases and 8 bases, there was a span of 13 bases. The length of the CDR3 is 14 residues. Germline values: CDR1 SGHNT, CDR2 YENEEA.

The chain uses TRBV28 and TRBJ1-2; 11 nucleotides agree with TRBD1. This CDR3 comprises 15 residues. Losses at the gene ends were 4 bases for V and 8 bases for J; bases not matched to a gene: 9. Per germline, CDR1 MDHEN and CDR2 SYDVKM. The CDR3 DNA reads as TGTGCCAGCAGTTCCCGGGACAGGGGGTGGAGCGGCTACACCTTC. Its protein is CASSSRDRGWSGYTF.

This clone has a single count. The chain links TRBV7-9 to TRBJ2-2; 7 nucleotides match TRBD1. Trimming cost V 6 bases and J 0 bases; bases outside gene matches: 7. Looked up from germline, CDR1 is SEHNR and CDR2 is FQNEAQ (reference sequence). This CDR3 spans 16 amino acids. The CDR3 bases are TGTGCCAGCAGAGATTGGGACAGCCCGAACACCGGGGAGCTGTTTTTT. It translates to CASRDWDSPNTGELFF.

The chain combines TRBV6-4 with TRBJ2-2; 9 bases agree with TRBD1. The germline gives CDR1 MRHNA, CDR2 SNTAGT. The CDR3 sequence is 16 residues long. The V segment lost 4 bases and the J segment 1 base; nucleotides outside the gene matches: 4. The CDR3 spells CASSGTGAENTGELFF. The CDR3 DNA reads TGTGCCAGCAGTGGGACAGGGGCGGAGAACACCGGGGAGCTGTTTTTT.

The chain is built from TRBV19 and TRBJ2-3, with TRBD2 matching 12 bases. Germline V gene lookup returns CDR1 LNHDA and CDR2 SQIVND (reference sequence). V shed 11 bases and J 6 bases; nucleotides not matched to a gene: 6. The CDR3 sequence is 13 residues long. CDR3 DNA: TGTGCCTCGAGACTAGCGGGGGCCGATACGCAGTATTTT. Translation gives CASRLAGADTQYF.

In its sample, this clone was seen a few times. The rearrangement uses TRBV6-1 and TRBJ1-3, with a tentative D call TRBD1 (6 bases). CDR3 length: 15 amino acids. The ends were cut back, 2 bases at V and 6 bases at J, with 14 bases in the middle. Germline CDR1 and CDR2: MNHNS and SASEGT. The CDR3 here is CASSEYPTGLNTIYF. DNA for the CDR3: TGTGCCAGCAGTGAATACCCCACAGGGTTAAACACCATATATTTT.

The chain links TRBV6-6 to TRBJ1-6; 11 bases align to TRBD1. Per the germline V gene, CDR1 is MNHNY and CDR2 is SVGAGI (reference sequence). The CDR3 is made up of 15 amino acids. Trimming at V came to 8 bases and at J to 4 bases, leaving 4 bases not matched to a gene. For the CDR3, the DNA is TGTGCCAGCTCCGGGGACAGGGGGTATAATTCACCCCTCCACTTT. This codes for CASSGDRGYNSPLHF.

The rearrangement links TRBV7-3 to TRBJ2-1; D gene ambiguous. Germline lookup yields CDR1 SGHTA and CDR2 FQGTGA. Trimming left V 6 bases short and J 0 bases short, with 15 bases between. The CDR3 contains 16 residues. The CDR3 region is CASRSGSFDSYNEQFF. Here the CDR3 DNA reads TGTGCCAGCAGGTCCGGTAGTTTCGACTCCTACAATGAGCAGTTCTTC.

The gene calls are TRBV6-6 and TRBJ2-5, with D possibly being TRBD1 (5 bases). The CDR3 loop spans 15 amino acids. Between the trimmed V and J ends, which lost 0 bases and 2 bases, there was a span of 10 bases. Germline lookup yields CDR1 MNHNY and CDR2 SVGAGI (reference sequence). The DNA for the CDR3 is TGTGCCAGCAGTTACTCCGCGACAGAGCAAGAGACCCAGTACTTC. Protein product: CASSYSATEQETQYF.

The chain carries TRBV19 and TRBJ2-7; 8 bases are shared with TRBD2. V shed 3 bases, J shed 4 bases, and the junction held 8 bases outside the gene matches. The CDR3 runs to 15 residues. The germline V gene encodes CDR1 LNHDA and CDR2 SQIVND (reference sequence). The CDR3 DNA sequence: TGTGCCAGTAGTATCGGCGAGCGGGAGAGATACGAGCAGTACTTC. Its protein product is CASSIGERERYEQYF.

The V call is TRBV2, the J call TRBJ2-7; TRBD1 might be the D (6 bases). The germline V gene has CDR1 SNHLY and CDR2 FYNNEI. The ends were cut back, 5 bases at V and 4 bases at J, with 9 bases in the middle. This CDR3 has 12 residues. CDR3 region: CASSTQGYEQYF. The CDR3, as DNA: TGTGCCAGCAGTACTCAGGGGTACGAGCAGTACTTC.

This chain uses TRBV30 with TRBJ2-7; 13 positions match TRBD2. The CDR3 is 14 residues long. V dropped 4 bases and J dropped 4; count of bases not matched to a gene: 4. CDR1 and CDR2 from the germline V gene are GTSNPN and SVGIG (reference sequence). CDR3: CAWTKGLAGYEQYF. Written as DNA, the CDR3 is TGTGCCTGGACTAAGGGACTAGCGGGGTACGAGCAGTACTTC.